This TCR beta chain was sequenced during a study of T cells after yellow fever vaccination. TCRdb used MiXCR to reprocess the 5' RACE reads, holding one entry per CDR3 protein. This table holds 150,000 to 200,000 distinct CDR3 sequences, 9.5% to 12% found once. A few counts support this clonotype. The sequence came from a man between 18 and 29 years old who received the YFV17D yellow fever vaccine. The sequences come from CD8+ T cells sorted from PBMCs, collected 15 days after the yellow fever booster vaccination.

The CDR3 DNA sequence: TGTGCCTGGAGTGTCGGGACTAGTAATCAAGAGACCCAGTACTTC. It translates to CAWSVGTSNQETQYF. The V gene is TRBV30, the J gene TRBJ2-5; 8 nucleotides line up with TRBD2. Germline V CDR1 and CDR2: GTSNPN, SVGIG (reference sequence). The V and J ends lost 0 bases and 2 bases, in that order; junction bases with no gene match: 5. This CDR3 is 15 amino acids long.